This T cell receptor beta chain was captured by sequencing in a study of T cells after yellow fever vaccination. Template-switching 5'RACE yielded the TCR cDNA; a universal primer site and UMIs were added in the process. Each CDR3 protein is one row after TCRdb ran MiXCR on the 5' RACE reads. The sample consists of some 160,000 distinct CDR3 sequences, 6% to 7.5% of them appearing once. Study-level results: In post-booster samples, most primary-vaccination clones reappeared (around 95% CD4, about 91% CD8).

The CDR3 consists of 14 residues. The V and J ends lost 7 bases and 4 bases respectively, with 14 bases between them. The V gene's germline CDR1 is SGHRS and CDR2 YFSETQ. In its sample, this clonotype was seen a few times. Antigen: not known. The sequencing used CD4+ T cells sorted from PBMCs, collected about 5 days after the first yellow fever vaccination. The chain employs TRBV5-1 and TRBJ1-4; D not resolved. The TCR comes from a man aged 18 to 29 who received the YFV17D yellow fever vaccine. CDR3 DNA sequence: TGCGCCAGCGGTGAGGGCCTCGGTAATGAAAAACTGTTTTTT. Protein: CASGEGLGNEKLFF.